The clone carrying this T cell receptor beta chain was observed a single time. Its antigen is not known. The sample belongs to a study of T cell responses to AZD1222 COVID-19 vaccine. Across the whole study: Recipients boosted at about 4 weeks or about 12 weeks are pooled. Points from the study as a whole: Close to half of all spike-specific TCRs reportedly target regions of the variants that are unmutated. It was only after the peak T cell response that any repertoires were sampled.

Profiling relied on immunoSEQ multiplex PCR, and the TCRdb table lists in-frame clones only, not all of them. The repertoire includes 130,000 or so clones, 90% of them detected once, and roughly 1.7% sits in the top ten. V was pared by 5 bases and J by 6 bases, with 2 bases of the junction left unmatched. The CDR3 sequence is 15 residues long. Germline V gene sequence: CDR1 SGHAT, CDR2 FQNNGV. The source was peripheral blood, collected on day 0 of AZD1222 vaccination. The origin of this receptor is an adult in good health. The rearrangement links TRBV11-2 to TRBJ2-3; TRBD2 agrees at 16 bases. The CDR3: CASSRGLAGGDTQYF. DNA of the CDR3: TGTGCCAGCAGCCGGGGACTAGCGGGGGGGGATACGCAGTATTTT. Looking up the rest from reference TRBV11-2 and TRBJ2-3 gives the full variable domain: EAGVAQSPRYKIIEKRQSVAFWCNPISGHATLYWYQQILGQGPKLLIQFQNNGVVDDSQLPKDRFSAERLKGVDSTLKIQPAKLEDSAVYLCASSRGLAGGDTQYFGPGTRLTVL.